This T cell receptor beta chain was recovered during a study of patients and donors after allogeneic stem cell transplantation. TCRdb itself ran the RT-PCR reads through MiXCR, one entry per CDR3 protein. The data contain some 92,000 distinct CDR3 sequences, 48% of them singletons. There are 13 residues in the CDR3. Looked up from germline, CDR1 is SGDLS and CDR2 is YYNGEE. With 0 bases removed from V and 5 bases from J, the gap between germline ends came to 8 bases. The receptor's source is a human donor who was either an allogeneic HSCT recipient or a stem cell or donor lymphocyte infusion donor (not recorded which). It is not recorded whose cells these are; they may come from a transplant donor. The rearrangement uses TRBV9 and TRBJ1-1; D unclear. The sequenced material came from blood, either unsorted or a sorted T cell fraction (not recorded which). CDR3 in DNA: TGTGCCAGCAGCGTAGATCGGAGGACTGAAGCTTTCTTT. As protein: CASSVDRRTEAFF. Full variable domain (rest looked up from reference TRBV9 and TRBJ1-1): DSGVTQTPKHLITATGQRVTLRCSPRSGDLSVYWYQQSLDQGLQFLIQYYNGEERAKGNILERFSAQQFPDLHSELNLSSLELGDSALYFCASSVDRRTEAFFGQGTRLTVV.